Given below is one TCR beta chain in context. This sample was included in a study of blood T cell repertoires in COVID-19. Only in-frame clones appear in the TCRdb table, and some are missing; sequencing was by immunoSEQ multiplex PCR. This sample carries fewer than 350,000 clones, less than 85% of them seen once, and the ten largest clones take 1.5% to 2%. This CDR3 has 15 amino acids. Deletions cut 2 bases from V and 7 bases from J, with 14 bases between. CDR1 and CDR2 from the germline V gene are MDHEN and SYDVKM. Exposed volunteers were people who met a COVID-19 case within 2 weeks before study entry.

Sequenced: PBMCs or T cells enriched from blood (not recorded which). The rearrangement links TRBV28 to TRBJ1-4; perhaps TRBD1 as D (5 bases). This clonotype was sampled from a woman aged 25 to 39 who had been exposed to COVID-19. CDR3 in DNA: TGTGCCAGCAGTTTACCATGGAGGGACGGTGAAAAACTGTTTTTT. Its translation is CASSLPWRDGEKLFF.